This T cell receptor beta chain was sequenced during a study of regulatory T cells in long-lasting Graves disease. General observations from the study: Peripheral blood, not thyroid tissue, was the sole material studied.

Arm-PCR with iRepertoire HTBI primers amplified the CDR3 regions for these TCR beta libraries. MiXCR was run by TCRdb on the multiplex PCR reads, yielding one entry per CDR3 protein. The repertoire consists of 350,000 to 500,000 distinct CDR3 sequences, with around a fifth occurring once and the leading ten covering approximately 14%. About this clonotype itself: The antigen remains undetermined.

Time point reported: persistent/refractory GD, antithyroid drugs over 5 years with positive TRAb. Researchers made the TCR library from RNA that was extracted from PBMCs. CDR1 SNHLY and CDR2 FYNNEI come from the germline V gene. This CDR3 contains 13 residues. The V end was cut by 7 bases, the J end by 4 bases, with 11 bases between. The starting material was peripheral blood mononuclear cells (PBMCs), obtained when the disease was refractory, from a patient treated with antithyroid drugs. The rearrangement uses TRBV2 and TRBJ1-5, with no clear D. This TCR derives from a female donor with Graves disease. Written as DNA, the CDR3 is TGTGCCAGCACGGCGGAGGCGAATCAGCCCCAGCATTTT. It yields the protein CASTAEANQPQHF.